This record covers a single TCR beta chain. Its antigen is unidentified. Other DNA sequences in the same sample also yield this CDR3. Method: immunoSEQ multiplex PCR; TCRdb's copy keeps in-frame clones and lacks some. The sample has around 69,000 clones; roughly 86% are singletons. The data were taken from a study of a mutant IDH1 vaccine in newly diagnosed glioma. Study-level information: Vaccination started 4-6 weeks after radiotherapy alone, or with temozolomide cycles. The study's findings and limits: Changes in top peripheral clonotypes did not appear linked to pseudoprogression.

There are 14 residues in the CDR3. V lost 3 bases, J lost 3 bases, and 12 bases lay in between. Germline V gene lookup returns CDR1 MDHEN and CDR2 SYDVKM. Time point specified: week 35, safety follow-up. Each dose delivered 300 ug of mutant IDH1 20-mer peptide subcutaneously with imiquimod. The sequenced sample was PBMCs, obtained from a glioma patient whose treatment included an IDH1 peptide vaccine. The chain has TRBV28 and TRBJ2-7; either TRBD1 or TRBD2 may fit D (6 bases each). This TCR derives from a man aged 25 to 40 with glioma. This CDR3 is CASSFGGGLYEQYF. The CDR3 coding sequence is TGTGCCAGCAGTTTTGGAGGGGGTCTCTACGAGCAGTACTTC.